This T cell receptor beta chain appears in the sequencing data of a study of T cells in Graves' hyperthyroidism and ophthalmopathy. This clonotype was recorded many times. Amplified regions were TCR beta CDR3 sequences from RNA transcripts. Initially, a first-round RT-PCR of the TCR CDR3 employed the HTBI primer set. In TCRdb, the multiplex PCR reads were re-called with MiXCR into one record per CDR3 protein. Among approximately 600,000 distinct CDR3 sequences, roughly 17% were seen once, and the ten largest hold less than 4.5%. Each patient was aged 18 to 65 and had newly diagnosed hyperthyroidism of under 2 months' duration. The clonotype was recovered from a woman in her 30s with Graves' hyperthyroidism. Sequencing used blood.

As DNA, the CDR3 is TGCAGCACACAACAGGGGGCGAAGGCTGAAGCTTTCTTT. Protein product: CSTQQGAKAEAFF. This sequence joins TRBV29-1 and TRBJ1-1; 9 nucleotides align to TRBD1. Per the germline V gene, CDR1 is SQVTM and CDR2 is ANQGSEA. The CDR3 sequence is 13 residues long. Germline trimming cut 8 bases from V and 6 bases from J; bases unmatched to any gene: 10.